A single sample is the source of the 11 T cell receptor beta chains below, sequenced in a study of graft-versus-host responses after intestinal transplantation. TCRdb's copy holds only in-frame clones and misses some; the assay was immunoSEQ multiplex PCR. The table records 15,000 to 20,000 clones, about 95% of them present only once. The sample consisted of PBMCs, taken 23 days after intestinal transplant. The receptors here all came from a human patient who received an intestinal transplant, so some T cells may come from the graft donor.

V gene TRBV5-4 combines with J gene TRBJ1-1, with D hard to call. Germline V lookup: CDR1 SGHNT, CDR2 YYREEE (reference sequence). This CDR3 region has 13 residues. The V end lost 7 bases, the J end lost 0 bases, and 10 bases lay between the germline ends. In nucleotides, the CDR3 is TGTGCCAGCTCTTGGCAGGTGAACACTGAAGCTTTCTTT. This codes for CASSWQVNTEAFF.

The chain's CDR3 is CASSKLTVGSNEQFF. The CDR3 nucleotides read TGTGCCAGCTCCAAGCTTACTGTGGGGTCCAATGAGCAGTTCTTC. The chain uses TRBV7-6 and TRBJ2-1; no clear D. The CDR3 contains 15 residues. Trimming removed 8 bases from V and 6 bases from J, with 20 bases in between. CDR1 is SGHVS and CDR2 is FNYEAQ in the germline V gene.

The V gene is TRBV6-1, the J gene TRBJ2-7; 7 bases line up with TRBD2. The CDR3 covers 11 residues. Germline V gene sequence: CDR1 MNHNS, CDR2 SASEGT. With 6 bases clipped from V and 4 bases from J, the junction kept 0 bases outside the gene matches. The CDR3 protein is CASRGGYEQYF. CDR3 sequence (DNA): TGTGCCAGCAGGGGAGGGTACGAGCAGTACTTC.

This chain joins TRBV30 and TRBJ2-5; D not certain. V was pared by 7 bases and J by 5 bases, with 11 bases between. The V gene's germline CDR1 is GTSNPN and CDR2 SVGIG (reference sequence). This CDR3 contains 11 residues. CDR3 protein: CASERWETQYF. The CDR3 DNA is TGTGCCTCGGAGCGTTGGGAGACCCAGTACTTC.

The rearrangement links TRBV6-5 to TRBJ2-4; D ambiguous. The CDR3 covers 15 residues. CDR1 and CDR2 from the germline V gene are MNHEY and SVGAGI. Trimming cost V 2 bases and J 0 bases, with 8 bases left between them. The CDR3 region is CASSYLGIAKNIQYF. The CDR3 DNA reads TGTGCCAGCAGTTACCTGGGAATAGCCAAAAACATTCAGTACTTC.

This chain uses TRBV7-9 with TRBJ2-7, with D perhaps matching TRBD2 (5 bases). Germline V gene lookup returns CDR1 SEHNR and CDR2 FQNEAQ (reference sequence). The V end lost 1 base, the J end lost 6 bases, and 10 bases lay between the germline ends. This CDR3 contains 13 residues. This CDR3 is CASSLEVGVEQYF. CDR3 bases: TGTGCCAGCAGCTTAGAAGTCGGGGTCGAGCAGTACTTC.

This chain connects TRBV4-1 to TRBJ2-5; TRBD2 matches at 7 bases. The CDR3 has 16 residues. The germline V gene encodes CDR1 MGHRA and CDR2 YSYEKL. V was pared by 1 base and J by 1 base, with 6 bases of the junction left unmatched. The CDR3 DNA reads TGCGCCAGCAGCCAAGTCCCGAGGGAGGGCCAAGAGACCCAGTACTTC. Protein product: CASSQVPREGQETQYF.

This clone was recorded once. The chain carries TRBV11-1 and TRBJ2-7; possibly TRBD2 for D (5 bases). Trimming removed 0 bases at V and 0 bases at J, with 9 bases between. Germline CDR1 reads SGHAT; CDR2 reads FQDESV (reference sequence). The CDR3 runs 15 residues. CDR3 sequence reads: CASSLAGGSSYEQYF. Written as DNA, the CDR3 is TGTGCCAGCAGCTTAGCGGGTGGGAGCTCCTACGAGCAGTACTTC.

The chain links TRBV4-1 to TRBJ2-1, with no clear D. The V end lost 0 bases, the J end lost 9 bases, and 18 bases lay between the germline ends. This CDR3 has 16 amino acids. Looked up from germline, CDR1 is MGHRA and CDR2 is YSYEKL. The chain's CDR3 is CASSQDPGLPGREQFF. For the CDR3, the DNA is TGCGCCAGCAGCCAAGACCCCGGTCTCCCGGGCCGTGAGCAGTTCTTC.

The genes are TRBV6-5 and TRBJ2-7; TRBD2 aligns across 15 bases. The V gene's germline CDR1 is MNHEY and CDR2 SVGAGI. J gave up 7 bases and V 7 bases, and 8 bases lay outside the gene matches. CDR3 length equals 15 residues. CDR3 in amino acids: CASKGLAGGGGEQYF. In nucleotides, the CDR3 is TGTGCCAGCAAGGGACTAGCGGGAGGAGGGGGGGAGCAGTACTTC.

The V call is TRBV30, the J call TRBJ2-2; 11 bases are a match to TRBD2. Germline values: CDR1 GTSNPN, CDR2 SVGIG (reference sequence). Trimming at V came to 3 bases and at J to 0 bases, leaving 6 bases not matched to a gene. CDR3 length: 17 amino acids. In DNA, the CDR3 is TGTGCCTGGAGGGTGGGACTAGCGGACGCGAACACCGGGGAGCTGTTTTTT. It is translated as CAWRVGLADANTGELFF.